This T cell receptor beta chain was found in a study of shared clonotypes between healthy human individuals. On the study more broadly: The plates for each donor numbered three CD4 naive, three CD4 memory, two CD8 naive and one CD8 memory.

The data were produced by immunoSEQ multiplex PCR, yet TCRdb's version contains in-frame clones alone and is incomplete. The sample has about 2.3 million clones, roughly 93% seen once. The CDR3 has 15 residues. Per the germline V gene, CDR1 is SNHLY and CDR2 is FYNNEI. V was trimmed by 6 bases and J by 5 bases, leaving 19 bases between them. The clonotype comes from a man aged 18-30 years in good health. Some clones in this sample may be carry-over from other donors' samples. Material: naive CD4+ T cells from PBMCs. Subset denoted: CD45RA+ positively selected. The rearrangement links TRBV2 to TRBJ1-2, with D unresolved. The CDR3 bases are TGTGCCAGCAGACTTTACCGGGCGCACGATTATGGCTACACCTTC. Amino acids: CASRLYRAHDYGYTF.